This TCR beta chain was sequenced for a study of shared clonotypes between healthy human individuals. Per sorted-subset replicate PCR, input was about 180 ng DNA, representing about 32,000 T cell genomes. Here immunoSEQ multiplex PCR was the method, and the copy in TCRdb shows in-frame clones only, minus some. The sample includes roughly 770,000 clones, approximately 96% of them seen just once. CD45RO-negative cells were positively selected for CCR7, leaving out terminally differentiated effector memory CD45RA+ cells. Comments on this clone: Its antigen is as yet unknown. At the DNA level, this CDR3 is encoded by other sequences in the same sample as well.

Study findings and constraints: Shared across a few donors were about 4.8% of the naive CD4 clonotypes. In contrast to clonotypes shared by all four donors, non-shared clonotypes had lower generation probabilities.

Trimming left V 0 bases short and J 2 bases short, with 7 bases between. The CDR3 runs to 14 residues. CDR1 and CDR2 from the germline V gene are SGDLS and YYNGEE. The rearrangement joins TRBV9 to TRBJ2-3, with a possible D match to TRBD2 (6 bases). The sequence came from a man aged 25 to 40 in good health. Input material: naive CD8+ T cells sorted from blood. CDR3 DNA sequence: TGTGCCAGCAGCGTAGGGGGGGACACAGATACGCAGTATTTT. Its protein product is CASSVGGDTDTQYF.